Each of the 11 T cell receptor beta chains below was sequenced from the same sample in a study of T-cell memory formation after mild COVID-19. TCRdb fed the 5' RACE reads into MiXCR, producing one record per CDR3 protein. The table records about 290,000 distinct CDR3 sequences, approximately 19% of them present only once. Source material: PBMCs or a T cell subset sorted from them (not recorded which). The receptors stem from a young man who had mild COVID-19 (a few samples of this study predate the infection). Cell type and time point are not known.

V gene TRBV4-1 combines with J gene TRBJ1-2; D perhaps matches TRBD1 (5 bases). The CDR3 has 14 residues. The V end was cut by 1 base, the J end by 4 bases, with 10 bases between. Germline V CDR1 and CDR2: MGHRA, YSYEKL. The CDR3 sequence: CASSQVSGGYGYTF. CDR3 nucleotide sequence: TGCGCCAGCAGCCAAGTCAGCGGGGGCTATGGCTACACCTTC.

The V call is TRBV20-1, the J call TRBJ2-5; 12 bases map to TRBD2. Germline values: CDR1 DFQATT, CDR2 SNEGSKA (reference sequence). CDR3 length: 14 residues. The J segment lost 5 bases and the V segment lost 4 bases, leaving 5 bases of the junction unmatched. CDR3 sequence reads: CSAKLAGGSETQYF. The CDR3 coding sequence is TGCAGTGCTAAGCTAGCGGGGGGGTCTGAGACCCAGTACTTC.

The rearrangement joins TRBV18 to TRBJ1-1; a weak D match, TRBD1 (5 bases). V lost 3 bases and J lost 5, with 13 bases in between. The CDR3 contains 14 residues. The germline CDR1 and CDR2 sequences are KGHSH and LQKENI. The CDR3, as DNA: TGTGCCAGCTCACCGGCAGGGCCCCAAACTGAAGCTTTCTTT. Translated, it gives CASSPAGPQTEAFF.

This chain uses TRBV7-6 with TRBJ2-6; no reliable D call. In germline, CDR1 is SGHVS, CDR2 FNYEAQ. This CDR3 has 20 amino acids. Deletions cut 0 bases from V and 0 bases from J, with 18 bases between. CDR3 region: CASSLAFRGSLLSGANVLTF. CDR3 nucleotides: TGTGCCAGCAGCTTAGCCTTTAGAGGCAGCCTGCTCTCTGGGGCCAACGTCCTGACTTTC.

This clonotype was found many times. The gene calls are TRBV25-1 and TRBJ1-2; 9 bases agree with TRBD1. CDR3 length: 14 amino acids. Trimming cost V 7 bases and J 4 bases; bases outside gene matches: 7. CDR1 is MGHDK, CDR2 SYGVNS, per germline. CDR3 sequence reads: CASTRTGVTYGYTF. Here the CDR3 DNA reads TGTGCCAGCACCCGGACAGGGGTAACCTATGGCTACACCTTC.

V and J are TRBV6-5 and TRBJ2-5, with 15 bases aligning to TRBD2. J lost 2 bases, V lost 6 bases, and 13 bases had no gene match. Per germline, CDR1 MNHEY and CDR2 SVGAGI. CDR3 length: 19 amino acids. The CDR3 DNA follows: TGTGCCAGCAGCCGCCTCGGGACTAGCGGGGGGTTGTGGCAAGAGACCCAGTACTTC. Protein sequence: CASSRLGTSGGLWQETQYF.

This clonotype has just a few counts. V and J are TRBV12-3 or TRBV12-4 and TRBJ2-7; D may be TRBD1 (5 bases). The CDR3 has 13 residues. Trimming shortened V by 6 bases and J by 3 bases, and 12 bases separated the two germline ends. CDR3 in DNA: TGTGCCAGCAGGGACGCAGGGTACTACGAGCAGTACTTC. As protein: CASRDAGYYEQYF.

The chain couples TRBV4-2 to TRBJ1-4; D is perhaps TRBD1 (5 bases). The germline CDR1 and CDR2 sequences are LGHNA and YNFKEQ. V was cut by 3 bases and J by 4 bases, with 15 bases left in between. The CDR3 has 16 residues. The CDR3 here is CASSQGDVELNEKLFF. The DNA for the CDR3 is TGTGCCAGCAGCCAGGGGGATGTGGAGCTTAATGAAAAACTGTTTTTT.

This sequence joins TRBV15 and TRBJ2-5; D is possibly TRBD2 (5 bases). Looked up from germline, CDR1 is LNHNV and CDR2 is YYDKDF (reference sequence). CDR3 size: 12 residues. The V gene lost 7 bases and the J gene lost 4 bases, with 10 bases spanning the gap. The CDR3 nucleotides read TGTGCCACCAAAGGACTGGGAGAGACCCAGTACTTC. Protein: CATKGLGETQYF. Full variable domain (rest looked up from reference TRBV15 and TRBJ2-5): DAMVIQNPRYQVTQFGKPVTLSCSQTLNHNVMYWYQQKSSQAPKLLFHYYDKDFNNEADTPDNFQSRRPNTSFCFLDIRSPGLGDTAMYLCATKGLGETQYFGPGTRLLVL.

This clonotype was seen a handful of times. This chain uses TRBV6-1 with TRBJ2-3; D not certain. Trimming shortened V by 1 base and J by 1 base, and 0 bases separated the two germline ends. Germline V gene data show CDR1 as MNHNS and CDR2 as SASEGT. This CDR3 contains 12 residues. The CDR3 DNA sequence: TGTGCCAGCAGTGAAGGCACAGATACGCAGTATTTT. Amino acids: CASSEGTDTQYF.

The genes are TRBV7-3 and TRBJ2-3; D is undetermined. The CDR3 extends over 17 amino acids. The germline V gene has CDR1 SGHTA and CDR2 FQGTGA. Trimming shortened V by 2 bases and J by 0 bases, and 15 bases separated the two germline ends. The DNA for the CDR3 is TGTGCCAGCAGCTTAGGATCCAGATTCTCGAGCACAGATACGCAGTATTTT. Its protein is CASSLGSRFSSTDTQYF.